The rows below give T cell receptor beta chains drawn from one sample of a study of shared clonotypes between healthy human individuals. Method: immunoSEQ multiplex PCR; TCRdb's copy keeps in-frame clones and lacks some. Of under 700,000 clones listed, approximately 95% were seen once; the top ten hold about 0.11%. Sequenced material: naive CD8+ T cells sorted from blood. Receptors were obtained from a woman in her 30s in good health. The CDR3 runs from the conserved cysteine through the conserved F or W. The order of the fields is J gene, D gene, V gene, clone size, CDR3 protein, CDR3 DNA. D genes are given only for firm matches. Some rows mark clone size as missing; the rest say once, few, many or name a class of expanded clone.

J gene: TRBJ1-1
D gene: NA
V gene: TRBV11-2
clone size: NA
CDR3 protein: CASRPQGVQGEAFF
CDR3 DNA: TGTGCCAGCAGGCCACAGGGCGTACAGGGTGAAGCTTTCTTT

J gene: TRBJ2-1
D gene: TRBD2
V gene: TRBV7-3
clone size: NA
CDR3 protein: CASSQGLAALYNEQFF
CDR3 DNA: TGTGCCAGCAGCCAGGGACTAGCGGCTTTATACAATGAGCAGTTCTTC

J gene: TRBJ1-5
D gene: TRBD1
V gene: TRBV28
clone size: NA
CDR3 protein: CASSLGQGLNQPQHF
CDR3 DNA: TGTGCCAGCAGCCTTGGACAGGGGCTTAATCAGCCCCAGCATTTT

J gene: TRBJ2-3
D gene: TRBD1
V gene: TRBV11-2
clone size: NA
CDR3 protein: CASSLVGGVTDTQYF
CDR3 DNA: TGTGCCAGCAGCTTAGTAGGGGGCGTCACAGATACGCAGTATTTT

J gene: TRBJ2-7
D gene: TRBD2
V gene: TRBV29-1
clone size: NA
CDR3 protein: CSVRGGTDYINEQYF
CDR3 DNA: TGCAGCGTGCGGGGGGGGACAGATTACATCAACGAGCAGTACTTC

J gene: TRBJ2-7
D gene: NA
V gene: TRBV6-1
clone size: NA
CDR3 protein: CASSDGGSVYEQYF
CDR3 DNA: TGTGCCAGCAGTGATGGGGGGAGCGTATACGAGCAGTACTTC

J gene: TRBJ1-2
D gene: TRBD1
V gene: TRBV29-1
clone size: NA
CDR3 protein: CSVLTGDPSYGYTF
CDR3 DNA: TGCAGCGTGTTAACAGGGGATCCAAGCTATGGCTACACCTTC

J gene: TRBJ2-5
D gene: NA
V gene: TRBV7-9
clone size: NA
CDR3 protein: CASSLTETAQETQYF
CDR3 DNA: TGTGCCAGCAGCTTAACCGAGACAGCCCAAGAGACCCAGTACTTC

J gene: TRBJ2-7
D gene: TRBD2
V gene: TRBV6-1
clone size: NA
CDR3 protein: CASTYRLAGSYEQYF
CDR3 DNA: TGTGCCAGCACGTACCGGCTAGCGGGATCCTACGAGCAGTACTTC

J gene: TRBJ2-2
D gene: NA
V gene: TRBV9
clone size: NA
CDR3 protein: CASSVHPGELFF
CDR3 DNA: TGTGCCAGCAGCGTTCACCCCGGGGAGCTGTTTTTT

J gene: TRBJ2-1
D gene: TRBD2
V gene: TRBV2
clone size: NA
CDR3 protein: CASSETSGGSYNEQFF
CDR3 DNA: TGTGCCAGCAGTGAAACTAGCGGGGGATCCTACAATGAGCAGTTCTTC

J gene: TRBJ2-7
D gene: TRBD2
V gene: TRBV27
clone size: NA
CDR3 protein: CASSSGPGGEGRYEQYF
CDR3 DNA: TGTGCCAGCAGTTCCGGGCCGGGGGGGGAGGGCCGTTACGAGCAGTACTTC

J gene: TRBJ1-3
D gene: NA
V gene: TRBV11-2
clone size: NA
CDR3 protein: CASTAGGSSGNTIYF
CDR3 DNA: TGTGCCAGCACCGCGGGCGGAAGCTCTGGAAACACCATATATTTT

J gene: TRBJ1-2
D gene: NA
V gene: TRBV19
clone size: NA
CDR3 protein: CASRAGLSRGYTF
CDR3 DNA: TGTGCCAGTAGGGCAGGGTTAAGTCGTGGCTACACCTTC

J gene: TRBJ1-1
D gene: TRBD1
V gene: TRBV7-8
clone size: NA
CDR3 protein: CASSLTPGTVNTEAFF
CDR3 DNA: TGTGCCAGCAGCTTGACACCCGGGACAGTGAACACTGAAGCTTTCTTT

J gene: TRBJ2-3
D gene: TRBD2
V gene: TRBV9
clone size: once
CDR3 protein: CASSVSRTSGTSTDTQYF
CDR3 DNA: TGTGCCAGCAGCGTTAGTCGGACTAGCGGAACAAGCACAGATACGCAGTATTTT

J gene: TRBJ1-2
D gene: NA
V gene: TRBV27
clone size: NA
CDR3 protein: CASKTGGSWGYTF
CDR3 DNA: TGTGCCAGCAAGACCGGGGGTAGTTGGGGCTACACCTTC

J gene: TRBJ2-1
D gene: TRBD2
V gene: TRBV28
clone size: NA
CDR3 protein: CASSLVIPGGTYWDNEQFF
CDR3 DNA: TGTGCCAGCAGTCTCGTAATACCCGGGGGGACTTATTGGGACAATGAGCAGTTCTTC

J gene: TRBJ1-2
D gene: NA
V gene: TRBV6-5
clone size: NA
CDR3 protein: CASRFTGTYGYTF
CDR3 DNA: TGTGCCAGCAGATTTACAGGAACCTATGGCTACACCTTC

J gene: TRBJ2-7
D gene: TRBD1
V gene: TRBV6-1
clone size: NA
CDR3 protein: CASSWGQGYEQYF
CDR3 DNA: TGTGCCAGCAGTTGGGGACAGGGCTACGAGCAGTACTTC

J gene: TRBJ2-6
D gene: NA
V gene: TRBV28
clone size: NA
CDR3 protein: CASSLYAAPFSGANVLTF
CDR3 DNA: TGTGCCAGCAGTTTATACGCAGCCCCCTTCTCTGGGGCCAACGTCCTGACTTTC

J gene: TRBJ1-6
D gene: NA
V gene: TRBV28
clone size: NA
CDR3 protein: CASRLFGSYNSPLHF
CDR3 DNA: TGTGCCAGCAGACTATTTGGCTCCTATAATTCACCCCTCCACTTT

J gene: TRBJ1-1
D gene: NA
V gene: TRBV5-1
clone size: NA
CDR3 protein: CASSLSVNTEAFF
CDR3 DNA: TGCGCCAGCAGCTTGAGCGTTAACACTGAAGCTTTCTTT

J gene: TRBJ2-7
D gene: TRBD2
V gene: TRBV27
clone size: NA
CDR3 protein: CASSGTSGSYEQYF
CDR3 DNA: TGTGCCAGCAGCGGGACTAGCGGCTCCTACGAGCAGTACTTC

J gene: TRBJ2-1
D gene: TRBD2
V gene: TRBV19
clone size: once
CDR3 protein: CASSSQAGGPTNEQFF
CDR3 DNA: TGTGCCAGTAGTTCGCAAGCGGGAGGGCCAACCAATGAGCAGTTCTTC

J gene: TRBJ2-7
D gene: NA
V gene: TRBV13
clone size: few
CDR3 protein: CASSLAYEQYF
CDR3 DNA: TGTGCCAGCAGCTTAGCCTACGAGCAGTACTTC

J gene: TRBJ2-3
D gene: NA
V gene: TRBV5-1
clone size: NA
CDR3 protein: CASGLARTDTQYF
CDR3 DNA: TGCGCCAGCGGCCTGGCAAGGACAGATACGCAGTATTTT

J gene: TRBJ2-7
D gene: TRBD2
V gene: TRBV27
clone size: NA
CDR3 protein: CASSLGSSGAPYF
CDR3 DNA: TGTGCCAGCAGTTTAGGTTCTAGCGGCGCCCCGTACTTC

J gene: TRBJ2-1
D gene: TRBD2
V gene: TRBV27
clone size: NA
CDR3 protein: CASSQGTSAHNEQFF
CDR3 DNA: TGTGCCAGCAGTCAGGGGACTAGCGCCCACAATGAGCAGTTCTTC

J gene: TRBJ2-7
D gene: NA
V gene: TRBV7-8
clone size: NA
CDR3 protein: CASSLAREQYF
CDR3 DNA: TGTGCCAGCAGCTTAGCTCGCGAGCAGTACTTC

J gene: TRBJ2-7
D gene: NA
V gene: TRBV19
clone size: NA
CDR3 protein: CASSIWGREKSYEQYF
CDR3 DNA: TGTGCCAGTAGTATATGGGGCAGGGAAAAATCGTACGAGCAGTACTTC

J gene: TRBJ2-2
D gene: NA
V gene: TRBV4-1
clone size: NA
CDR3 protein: CASSQEGQENTGELFF
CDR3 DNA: TGCGCCAGCAGCCAAGAAGGTCAAGAGAACACCGGGGAGCTGTTTTTT

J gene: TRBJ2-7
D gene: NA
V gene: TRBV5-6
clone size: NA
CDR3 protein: CASSLPTEDYEQYF
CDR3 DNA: TGTGCCAGCAGCCTACCGACAGAAGACTACGAGCAGTACTTC

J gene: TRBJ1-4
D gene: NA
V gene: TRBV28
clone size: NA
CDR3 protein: CASSLFPLDIHEKLFF
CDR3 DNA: TGTGCCAGCAGTTTATTCCCCCTAGACATACACGAAAAACTGTTTTTT

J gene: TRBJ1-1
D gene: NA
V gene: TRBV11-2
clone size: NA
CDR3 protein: CASSFPPGDMASLTEAFF
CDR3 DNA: TGTGCCAGCAGCTTCCCGCCGGGGGATATGGCTTCTCTGACTGAAGCTTTCTTT

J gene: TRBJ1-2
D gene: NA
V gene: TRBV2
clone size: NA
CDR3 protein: CASSEDRAGRYGYTF
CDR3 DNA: TGTGCCAGCAGTGAAGACAGGGCCGGCAGGTATGGCTACACCTTC

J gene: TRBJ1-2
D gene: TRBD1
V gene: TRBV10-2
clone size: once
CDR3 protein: CASSGTGGSSGYTF
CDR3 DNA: TGCGCCAGCAGTGGAACAGGGGGCTCCTCTGGCTACACCTTC

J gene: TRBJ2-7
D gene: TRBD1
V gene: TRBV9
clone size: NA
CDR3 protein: CASSGTGGPYEQYF
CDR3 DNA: TGTGCCAGCAGCGGGACAGGGGGGCCCTACGAGCAGTACTTC

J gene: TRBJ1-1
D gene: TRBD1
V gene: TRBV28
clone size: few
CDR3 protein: CASRQTGAAMNTEAFF
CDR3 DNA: TGTGCCAGCAGGCAGACAGGGGCCGCTATGAACACTGAAGCTTTCTTT

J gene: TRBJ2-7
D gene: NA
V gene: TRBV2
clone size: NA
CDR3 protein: CASSESGVISYEQYF
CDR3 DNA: TGTGCCAGCAGTGAAAGTGGGGTCATCTCCTACGAGCAGTACTTC

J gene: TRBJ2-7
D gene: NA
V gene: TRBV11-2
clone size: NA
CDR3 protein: CASSLEIDSYEQYF
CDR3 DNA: TGTGCCAGCAGCTTAGAGATAGATTCCTACGAGCAGTACTTC

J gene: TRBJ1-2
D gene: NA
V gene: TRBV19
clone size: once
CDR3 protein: CASSSFTETNYGYTF
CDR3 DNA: TGTGCCAGTAGTAGTTTTACGGAAACTAACTATGGCTACACCTTC

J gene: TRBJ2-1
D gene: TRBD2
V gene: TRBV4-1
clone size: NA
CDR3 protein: CASSQPTSGRKNEQFF
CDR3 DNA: TGCGCCAGCAGCCAACCGACTAGCGGGAGGAAAAATGAGCAGTTCTTC

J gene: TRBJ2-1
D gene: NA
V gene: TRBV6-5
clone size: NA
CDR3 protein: CASSYGPSYYNEQFF
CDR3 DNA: TGTGCCAGCAGTTACGGTCCCTCCTACTACAATGAGCAGTTCTTC

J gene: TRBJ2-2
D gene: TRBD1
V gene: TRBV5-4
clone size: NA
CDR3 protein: CASSWGTGSTGELFF
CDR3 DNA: TGTGCCAGCAGCTGGGGGACAGGGAGCACCGGGGAGCTGTTTTTT

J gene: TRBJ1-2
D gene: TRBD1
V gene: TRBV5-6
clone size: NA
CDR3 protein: CASSQTGTGYSDYGYTF
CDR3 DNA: TGTGCCAGCAGCCAGACCGGGACAGGGTATTCAGACTATGGCTACACCTTC

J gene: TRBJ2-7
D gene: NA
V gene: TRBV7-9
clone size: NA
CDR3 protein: CASSSKAYEQYF
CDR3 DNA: TGTGCCAGCAGCTCTAAAGCCTACGAGCAGTACTTC

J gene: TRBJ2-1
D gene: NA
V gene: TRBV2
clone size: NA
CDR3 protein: CASSEALGGEQFF
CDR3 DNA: TGTGCCAGCAGTGAAGCGCTTGGGGGTGAGCAGTTCTTC

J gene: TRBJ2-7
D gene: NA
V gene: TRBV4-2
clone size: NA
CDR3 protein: CASSQDALVSDEQYF
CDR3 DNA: TGTGCCAGCAGCCAAGATGCACTAGTTAGCGACGAGCAGTACTTC

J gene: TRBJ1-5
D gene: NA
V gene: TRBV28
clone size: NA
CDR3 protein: CASSLGRGKNSNQPQHF
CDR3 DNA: TGTGCCAGCAGTTTAGGCAGGGGTAAAAATAGCAATCAGCCCCAGCATTTT

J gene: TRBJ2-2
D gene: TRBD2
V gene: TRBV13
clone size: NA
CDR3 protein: CASSFGTSGTGELFF
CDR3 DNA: TGTGCCAGCAGCTTCGGGACTAGCGGCACCGGGGAGCTGTTTTTT

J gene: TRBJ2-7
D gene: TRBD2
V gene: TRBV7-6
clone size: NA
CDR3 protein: CASSPSGRIYEQYF
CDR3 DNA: TGTGCCAGCAGCCCTAGCGGTAGAATCTACGAGCAGTACTTC

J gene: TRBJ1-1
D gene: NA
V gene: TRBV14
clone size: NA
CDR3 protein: CASSHKRTGRTEAFF
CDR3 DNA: TGTGCCAGCAGCCACAAGAGGACGGGGAGGACTGAAGCTTTCTTT

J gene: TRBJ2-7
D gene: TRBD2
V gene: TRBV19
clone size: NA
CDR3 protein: CASSSGLAGIGEQYF
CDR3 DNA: TGTGCCAGTAGTTCGGGACTAGCGGGAATCGGGGAGCAGTACTTC

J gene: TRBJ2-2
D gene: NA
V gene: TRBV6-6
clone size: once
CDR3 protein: CASSLETGTGELFF
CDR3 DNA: TGTGCCAGCAGTCTGGAGACGGGTACCGGGGAGCTGTTTTTT

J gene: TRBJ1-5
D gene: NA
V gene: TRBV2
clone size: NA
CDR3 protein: CASGDGFGDQPQHF
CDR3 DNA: TGTGCCAGCGGGGACGGCTTTGGCGATCAGCCCCAGCATTTT

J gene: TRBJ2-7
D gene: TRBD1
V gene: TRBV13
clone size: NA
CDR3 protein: CASSLAGTGGRYEQYF
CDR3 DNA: TGTGCCAGCAGCCTTGCCGGGACAGGGGGCCGGTACGAGCAGTACTTC

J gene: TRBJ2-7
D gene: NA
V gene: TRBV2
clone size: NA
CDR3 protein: CASTDTPPSYEQYF
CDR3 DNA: TGTGCCAGCACCGATACACCTCCCAGCTACGAGCAGTACTTC

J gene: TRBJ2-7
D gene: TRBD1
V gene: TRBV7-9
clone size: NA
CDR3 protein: CASSHPTQGDYSYEQYF
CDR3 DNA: TGTGCCAGCAGCCACCCGACTCAGGGGGATTACTCCTACGAGCAGTACTTC